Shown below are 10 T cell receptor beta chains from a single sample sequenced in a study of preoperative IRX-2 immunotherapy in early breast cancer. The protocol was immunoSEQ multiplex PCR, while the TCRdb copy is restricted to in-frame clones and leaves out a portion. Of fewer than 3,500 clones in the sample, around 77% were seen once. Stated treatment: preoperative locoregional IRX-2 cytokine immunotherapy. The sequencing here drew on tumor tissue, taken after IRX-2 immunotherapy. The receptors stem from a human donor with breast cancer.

CDR3 protein: CASSLDGPNTEAFF. The CDR3 nucleotides read TGTGCCAGCAGTTTAGACGGACCGAACACTGAAGCTTTCTTT. The gene calls are TRBV28 and TRBJ1-1; no clear D. V lost 2 bases and J lost 1, with 8 bases in between. CDR3 length equals 14 residues. CDR1 is MDHEN and CDR2 is SYDVKM in the germline V gene.

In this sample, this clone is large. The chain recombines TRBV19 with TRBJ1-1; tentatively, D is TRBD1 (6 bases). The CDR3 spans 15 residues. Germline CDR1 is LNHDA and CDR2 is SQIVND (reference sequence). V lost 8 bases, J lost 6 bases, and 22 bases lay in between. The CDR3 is CASAVTDSFNAEAFF. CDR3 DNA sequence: TGTGCCAGTGCGGTAACGGACAGTTTTAACGCTGAAGCTTTCTTT.

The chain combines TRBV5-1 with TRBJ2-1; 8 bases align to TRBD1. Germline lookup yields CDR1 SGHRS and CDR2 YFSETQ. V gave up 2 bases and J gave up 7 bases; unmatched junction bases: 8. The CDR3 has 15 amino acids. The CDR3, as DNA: TGCGCCAGCAGCTTTGGGCAGGGGGCTCAAAATGAGCAGTTCTTC. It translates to CASSFGQGAQNEQFF.

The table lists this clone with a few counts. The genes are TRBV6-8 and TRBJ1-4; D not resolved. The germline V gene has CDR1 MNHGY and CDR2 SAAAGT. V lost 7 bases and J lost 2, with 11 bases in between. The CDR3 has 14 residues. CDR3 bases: TGTGCCAGCACCATCGACCTTACTAATGAAAAACTGTTTTTT. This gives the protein CASTIDLTNEKLFF.

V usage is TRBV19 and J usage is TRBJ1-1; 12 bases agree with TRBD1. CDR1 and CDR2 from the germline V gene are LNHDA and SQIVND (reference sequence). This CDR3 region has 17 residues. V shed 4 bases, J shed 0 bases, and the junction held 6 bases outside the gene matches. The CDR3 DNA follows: TGTGCCAGTAGTAGAGTGGGGGACAGGGGGCTGAACACTGAAGCTTTCTTT. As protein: CASSRVGDRGLNTEAFF.

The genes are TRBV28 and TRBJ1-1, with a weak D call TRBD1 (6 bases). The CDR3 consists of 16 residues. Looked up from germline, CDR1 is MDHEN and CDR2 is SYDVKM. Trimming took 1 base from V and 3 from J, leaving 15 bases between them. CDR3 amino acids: CASSLFLRDMDTEAFF. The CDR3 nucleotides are TGTGCCAGCAGTTTATTCTTACGGGACATGGACACTGAAGCTTTCTTT.

The CDR3 loop is CASSPLRGYEQYV. CDR3 DNA sequence: TGTGCCAGCTCACCGTTGAGGGGCTACGAGCAGTACGTC. V is TRBV18 and J is TRBJ2-7; D may match TRBD1 or TRBD2 (5 bases each). Germline lookup yields CDR1 KGHSH and CDR2 LQKENI. This CDR3 has 13 residues. The germline V and J ends were trimmed by 3 bases and 3 bases, with 9 bases remaining between them.

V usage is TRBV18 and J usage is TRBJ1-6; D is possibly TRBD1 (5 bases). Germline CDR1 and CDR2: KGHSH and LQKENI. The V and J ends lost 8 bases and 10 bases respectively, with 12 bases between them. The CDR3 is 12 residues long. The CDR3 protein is CASQRGGSPLHF. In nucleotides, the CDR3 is TGTGCCAGCCAGCGGGGCGGGTCACCCCTCCACTTT.

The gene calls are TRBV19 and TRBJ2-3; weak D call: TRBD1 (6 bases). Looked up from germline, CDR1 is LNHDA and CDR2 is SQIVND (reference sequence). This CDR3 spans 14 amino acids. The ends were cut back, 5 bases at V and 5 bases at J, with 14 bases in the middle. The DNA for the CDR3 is TGTGCCAGTAGTCACAGGGAGTTTGGAGATACGCAGTATTTT. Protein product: CASSHREFGDTQYF. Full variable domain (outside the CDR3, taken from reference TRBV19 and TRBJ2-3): DGGITQSPKYLFRKEGQNVTLSCEQNLNHDAMYWYRQDPGQGLRLIYYSQIVNDFQKGDIAEGYSVSREKKESFPLTVTSAQKNPTAFYLCASSHREFGDTQYFGPGTRLTVL.

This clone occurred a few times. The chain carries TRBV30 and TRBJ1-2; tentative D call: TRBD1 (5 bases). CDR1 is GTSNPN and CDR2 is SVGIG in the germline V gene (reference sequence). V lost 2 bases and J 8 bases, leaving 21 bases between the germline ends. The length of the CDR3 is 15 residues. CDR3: CAWSTTYSARGGYTF. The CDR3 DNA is TGTGCCTGGAGTACTACCTACTCTGCTAGGGGAGGCTACACCTTC.